This record covers a single T cell receptor (beta chain). As yet, its antigen is unknown. Patients were ruled out by autoimmune disease history or systemic immunosuppression. On cycle 4 day 1 and cycle 7 day 1, as well as at baseline, blood was sampled. Sequencing was performed with immunoSEQ multiplex PCR; in TCRdb, only in-frame clones are kept and a portion is missing. The sample lists tens of thousands of clones; about 80% were seen once. The data are from a study of OX40 agonist ivuxolimab in advanced cancers. Study at large: A partial response was reached by three patients: one with hepatocellular carcinoma and two with cutaneous melanoma.

Regarding the study as a whole: Clonal expansion by week 6 occurred in CD4+ and CD8+ blood T cells (at 0.1 to 3.0 mg/kg).

The clonotype was recovered from an adult with an advanced solid tumor such as melanoma, head and neck, liver or kidney cancer. This specimen consisted of CD4+ or CD8+ T cells sorted from blood, obtained in a trial of the OX40 agonist ivuxolimab.

This CDR3 reads CSVPRRQGGTGELFF. The CDR3, as DNA: TGCAGCGTTCCCCGACGACAGGGGGGCACCGGGGAGCTGTTTTTT. The V and J genes are TRBV29-1 and TRBJ2-2, with 9 bases aligning to TRBD1. Germline CDR1 reads SQVTM; CDR2 reads ANQGSEA. The V gene end was trimmed by 5 bases and the J gene end by 4 bases; junction bases not matched to a gene: 8. The CDR3 spans 15 residues.